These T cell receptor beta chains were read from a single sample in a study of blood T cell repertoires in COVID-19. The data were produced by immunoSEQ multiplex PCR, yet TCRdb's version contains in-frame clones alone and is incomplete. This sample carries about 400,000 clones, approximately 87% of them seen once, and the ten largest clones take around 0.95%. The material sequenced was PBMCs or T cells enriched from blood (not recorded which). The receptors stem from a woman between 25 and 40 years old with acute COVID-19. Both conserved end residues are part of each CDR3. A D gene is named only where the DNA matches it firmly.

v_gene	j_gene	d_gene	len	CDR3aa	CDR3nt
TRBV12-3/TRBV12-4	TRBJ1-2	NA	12	CASSFQGRGYTF	TGTGCCAGCAGTTTCCAAGGGAGAGGCTACACCTTC
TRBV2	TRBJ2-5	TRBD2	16	CASRRTSGGRGETQYF	TGTGCCAGCAGGCGCACTAGCGGGGGTCGCGGGGAGACCCAGTACTTC
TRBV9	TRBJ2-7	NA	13	CASSAWTEGEQYF	TGTGCCAGCAGCGCCTGGACAGAGGGCGAGCAGTACTTC
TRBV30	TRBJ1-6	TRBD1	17	CAWTGQGLVSGNSPLHF	TGTGCCTGGACGGGACAGGGACTCGTATCGGGCAATTCACCCCTCCACTTT
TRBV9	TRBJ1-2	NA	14	CASSVGQGFYGYTF	TGTGCCAGCAGCGTAGGTCAGGGGTTCTATGGCTACACCTTC
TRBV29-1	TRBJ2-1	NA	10	CSALTGPQFF	TGCAGCGCCTTGACAGGTCCGCAGTTCTTC
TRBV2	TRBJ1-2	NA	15	CASRTTGIISYGYTF	TGTGCCAGCAGAACCACAGGGATCATTAGCTATGGCTACACCTTC
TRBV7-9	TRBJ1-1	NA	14	CASSLGTAGPEAFF	TGTGCCAGCAGCTTGGGGACCGCGGGGCCTGAAGCTTTCTTT
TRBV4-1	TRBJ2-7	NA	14	CASSQARDSYEQYF	TGCGCCAGCAGCCAGGCCAGGGACTCCTACGAGCAGTACTTC
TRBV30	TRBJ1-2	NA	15	CAWTRGHLANYGYTF	TGTGCCTGGACAAGAGGACACTTAGCTAACTATGGCTACACCTTC
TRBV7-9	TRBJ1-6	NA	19	CASSLRDTRNPSYNSPLHF	TGTGCCAGCAGCCTCCGGGACACTCGAAACCCCTCCTATAATTCACCCCTCCACTTT